Detailed here is one T cell receptor beta chain. The data are from a study of OX40 agonist ivuxolimab in advanced cancers. Generated by immunoSEQ multiplex PCR, the TCRdb table keeps only in-frame clones and is missing some. The repertoire holds about 42,000 clones, with 81% as singletons. Germline CDR1 is SSHAT and CDR2 is FNYEAQ (reference sequence). The CDR3 runs 17 residues. J is TRBJ2-5 and V is TRBV7-7; 9 bases are a match to TRBD2. The sequence was collected from an adult with an advanced solid tumor such as melanoma, head and neck, liver or kidney cancer. The sample in question was CD4+ or CD8+ T cells sorted from blood, obtained in a trial of the OX40 agonist ivuxolimab. Here the CDR3 reads CAKQGSTSGGGWETQYF. For the CDR3, the DNA is TGTGCTAAGCAAGGGTCGACTAGCGGAGGGGGTTGGGAGACCCAGTACTTC.